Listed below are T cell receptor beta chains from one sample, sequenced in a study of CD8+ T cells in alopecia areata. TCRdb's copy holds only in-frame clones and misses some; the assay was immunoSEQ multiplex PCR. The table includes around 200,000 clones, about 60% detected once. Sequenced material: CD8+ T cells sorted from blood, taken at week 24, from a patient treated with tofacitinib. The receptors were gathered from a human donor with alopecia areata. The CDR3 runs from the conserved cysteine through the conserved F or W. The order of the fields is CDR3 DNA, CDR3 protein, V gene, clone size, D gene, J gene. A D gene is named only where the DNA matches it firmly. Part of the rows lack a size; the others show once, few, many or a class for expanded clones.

CDR3 DNA: TGCAGCGTTACCAGGACTAGCGGGACTCCTAGCACAGATACGCAGTATTTT
CDR3 protein: CSVTRTSGTPSTDTQYF
V gene: TRBV29-1
clone size: NA
D gene: TRBD2
J gene: TRBJ2-3

CDR3 DNA: TGTGCCAGCAGCTTAGGGGAGAGGGGCACAGATACGCAGTATTTT
CDR3 protein: CASSLGERGTDTQYF
V gene: TRBV7-9
clone size: NA
D gene: NA
J gene: TRBJ2-3

CDR3 DNA: TGTGCCAGCAGCGGGACAGGGTCAAACACTGAAGCTTTCTTT
CDR3 protein: CASSGTGSNTEAFF
V gene: TRBV2
clone size: NA
D gene: TRBD1
J gene: TRBJ1-1

CDR3 DNA: TGCGCCAGCAGCCACTTGGACAATGAGCAGTTCTTC
CDR3 protein: CASSHLDNEQFF
V gene: TRBV4-1
clone size: NA
D gene: NA
J gene: TRBJ2-1

CDR3 DNA: TGCGCCAGCAGTCAAATCCGGCCCTTCAGAACTAACTATGGCTACACCTTC
CDR3 protein: CASSQIRPFRTNYGYTF
V gene: TRBV23-1
clone size: NA
D gene: NA
J gene: TRBJ1-2

CDR3 DNA: TGTGCCAGCAGCTCGGACAGTAACTATGGCTACACCTTC
CDR3 protein: CASSSDSNYGYTF
V gene: TRBV5-6
clone size: NA
D gene: NA
J gene: TRBJ1-2

CDR3 DNA: TGTGCCAGCAGCTTGGTCGACGGCGCGGACTTC
CDR3 protein: CASSLVDGADF
V gene: TRBV7-9
clone size: NA
D gene: NA
J gene: TRBJ2-4

CDR3 DNA: TGTGCCAGCAGCCTAGGACAGGCCCCTAATTCACCCCTCCACTTT
CDR3 protein: CASSLGQAPNSPLHF
V gene: TRBV13
clone size: NA
D gene: TRBD1
J gene: TRBJ1-6

CDR3 DNA: TGCAGCGTTGAATTAGGCTTCCGAGGCGGGTTGAGCTCCGGGGAGCTGTTTTTT
CDR3 protein: CSVELGFRGGLSSGELFF
V gene: TRBV29-1
clone size: NA
D gene: NA
J gene: TRBJ2-2

CDR3 DNA: TGTGCCTGGAGTGTACCCGGGGGACAGGCCGTTAACTATGGCTACACCTTC
CDR3 protein: CAWSVPGGQAVNYGYTF
V gene: TRBV30
clone size: NA
D gene: TRBD1
J gene: TRBJ1-2

CDR3 DNA: TGTGCCAGCAGTAATTCTCCGGCCGCTGAAGCTTTCTTT
CDR3 protein: CASSNSPAAEAFF
V gene: TRBV27
clone size: NA
D gene: NA
J gene: TRBJ1-1

CDR3 DNA: TGCGCCAGCACCCCCGGGGGGCTGCACGAGCAGTACTTC
CDR3 protein: CASTPGGLHEQYF
V gene: TRBV10-1
clone size: NA
D gene: NA
J gene: TRBJ2-7

CDR3 DNA: TGTGCCAGCAATGGGGAGGGACATCTGAACACTGAAGCTTTCTTT
CDR3 protein: CASNGEGHLNTEAFF
V gene: TRBV7-2
clone size: NA
D gene: NA
J gene: TRBJ1-1

CDR3 DNA: TGTGCCAGCAGTTTGGGGGTTAGCAATCAGCCCCAGCATTTT
CDR3 protein: CASSLGVSNQPQHF
V gene: TRBV5-6
clone size: NA
D gene: NA
J gene: TRBJ1-5

CDR3 DNA: TGTGCCACCCTATTGGGGGGTGGCTACACCTTC
CDR3 protein: CATLLGGGYTF
V gene: TRBV2
clone size: few
D gene: NA
J gene: TRBJ1-2

CDR3 DNA: TGTGCCAGTAGTATAACGCCAACACAGCCCCAGCATTTT
CDR3 protein: CASSITPTQPQHF
V gene: TRBV19
clone size: NA
D gene: NA
J gene: TRBJ1-5

CDR3 DNA: TGTGCCAGCAGCACCCGGACAGGGAGCGACGAGCAGTACTTC
CDR3 protein: CASSTRTGSDEQYF
V gene: TRBV13
clone size: few
D gene: TRBD1
J gene: TRBJ2-7

CDR3 DNA: TGCAGTGAGGATAGCAATCAGCCCCAGCATTTT
CDR3 protein: CSEDSNQPQHF
V gene: TRBV20-1
clone size: few
D gene: NA
J gene: TRBJ1-5

CDR3 DNA: TGTGCCAGCAGCCCGCATAGCGGGGGGGATTACAATGAGCAGTTCTTC
CDR3 protein: CASSPHSGGDYNEQFF
V gene: TRBV9
clone size: NA
D gene: TRBD2
J gene: TRBJ2-1

CDR3 DNA: TGCGCCAGCAGCCAAACAGGGGGGTATTACAATGAGCAGTTCTTC
CDR3 protein: CASSQTGGYYNEQFF
V gene: TRBV4-1
clone size: NA
D gene: TRBD1
J gene: TRBJ2-1

CDR3 DNA: TGTGCCATCAGTGAGCGAGCTGACAGGGTTCAGGATACGCAGTATTTT
CDR3 protein: CAISERADRVQDTQYF
V gene: TRBV10-3
clone size: NA
D gene: TRBD1
J gene: TRBJ2-3

CDR3 DNA: TGTGCCAGCAGCACCTCGTTCAGCAATCAGCCCCAGCATTTT
CDR3 protein: CASSTSFSNQPQHF
V gene: TRBV5-6
clone size: NA
D gene: NA
J gene: TRBJ1-5

CDR3 DNA: TGCAGCGTTGAAGGGGGGACAGGGTACGGCAGGATGGGCAATCAGCCCCAGCATTTT
CDR3 protein: CSVEGGTGYGRMGNQPQHF
V gene: TRBV29-1
clone size: NA
D gene: TRBD1
J gene: TRBJ1-5

CDR3 DNA: TGTGCCACCCAGGGGGATACGCAGTATTTT
CDR3 protein: CATQGDTQYF
V gene: TRBV27
clone size: NA
D gene: NA
J gene: TRBJ2-3